There are a few counts of the clone carrying this T cell receptor (beta chain). Attached unique molecular identifiers marked individual cDNA molecules. TCRdb reanalysed the 5' RACE reads using MiXCR and keeps one entry per CDR3 protein. Of over 35,000 distinct CDR3 sequences listed, 3.5% to 5% are singletons. The data are from a study of early T cells in non-severe SARS-CoV-2 infection. The CDR3 is made up of 15 amino acids. The germline V gene has CDR1 SEHNR and CDR2 FQNEAQ (reference sequence). Trimming took off 4 bases at V and 4 bases at J, with 11 bases between the two ends. The V and J genes are TRBV7-9 and TRBJ2-6, with D perhaps matching TRBD2 (5 bases). This receptor was identified in an adult who was a healthcare worker with PCR-confirmed SARS-CoV-2 infection or an uninfected control (not recorded which). The sequencing input was whole blood. CDR3 nucleotides: TGTGCCAGCAGCTCAAGGGAGACAGGGGCCAACGTCCTGACTTTC. Encoded protein: CASSSRETGANVLTF.